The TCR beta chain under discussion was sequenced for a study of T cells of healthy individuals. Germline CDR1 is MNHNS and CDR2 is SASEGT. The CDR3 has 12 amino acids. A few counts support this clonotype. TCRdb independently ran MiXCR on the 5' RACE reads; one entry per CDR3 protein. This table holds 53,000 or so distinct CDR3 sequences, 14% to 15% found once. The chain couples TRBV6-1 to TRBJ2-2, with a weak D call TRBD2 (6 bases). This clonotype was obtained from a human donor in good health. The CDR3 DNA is TGTCCCCAGGAGGGAAGGGGCGGGGAGCTGTTTTTT. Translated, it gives CPQEGRGGELFF.